This T cell receptor (beta chain) was identified in a study of monozygotic twins with inflammatory bowel disease. Whole-study findings and limits: Clonotype overlap with others was lower in IBD patients than in healthy twins, a difference that was greatest with disease activity. Lower TCRbeta diversity (inverse Simpson) was seen in IBD patients than in healthy co-twins.

UMIs incorporating a 6-nucleotide sample barcode were appended by means of template switching. TCRdb re-called the 5' RACE reads and gives one entry per CDR3 protein, without DNA. The listing contains approximately 200,000 distinct CDR3 sequences. As to this clonotype: The target antigen is unknown.

The sample consisted of blood. This receptor was identified in a human donor with ulcerative colitis or Crohn's disease, or a healthy co-twin of an affected twin (not recorded which).

This CDR3 reads CSARALAGANEQYF. J is TRBJ2-7 and V is TRBV20-1; the D call of TRBD2 rests on TCRdb alone, since no DNA is present to check it. The CDR3 runs to 14 residues. Looked up from germline, CDR1 is DFQATT and CDR2 is SNEGSKA (reference sequence).